This TCR beta chain is from a study of T cells in women clearing cervical HPV infection. Only in-frame clones appear in the TCRdb table, and some are missing; sequencing was by immunoSEQ multiplex PCR. The sample table includes about 35,000 clones. Each participant carried one incident cervical HPV16 infection only. General study points: CIN3+ cases had significantly higher TCR repertoire richness than controls, but evenness did not differ.

Comment on this clone: Its antigen is not known.

The sequence came from a woman between 18 and 69 years old with a cervical HPV16 infection that either progressed to CIN3+ or cleared (not recorded which). The sequencing sample was made of blood buffy coat.

The CDR3: CASSAFGVYTF. The CDR3 bases that were read are TGTGCCAGCAGTGCGTTCGGGGTC. The rearrangement joins TRBV2 to TRBJ1-2, with no clear D. The CDR3 end is not reached by the read, which stops 3 residues before it; the germline J gene fills it in. This CDR3 has 11 residues. Per germline, CDR1 SNHLY and CDR2 FYNNEI.